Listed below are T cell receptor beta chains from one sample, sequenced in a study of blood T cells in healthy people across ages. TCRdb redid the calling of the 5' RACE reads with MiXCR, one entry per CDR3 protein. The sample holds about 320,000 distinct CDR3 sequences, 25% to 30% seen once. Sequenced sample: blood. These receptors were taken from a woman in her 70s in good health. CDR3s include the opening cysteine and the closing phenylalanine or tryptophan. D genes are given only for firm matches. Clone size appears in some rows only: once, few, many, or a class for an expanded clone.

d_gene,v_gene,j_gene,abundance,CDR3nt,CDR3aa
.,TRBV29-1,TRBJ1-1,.,TGCAGCGTGGCCAGGAGCATGATGGGTGAAGCGTTCTTT,CSVARSMMGEAFF
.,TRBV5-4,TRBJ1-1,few,TGTGCCAGCAGCCTGGCAGGGGCGGCTGAAGCTTTCTTT,CASSLAGAAEAFF
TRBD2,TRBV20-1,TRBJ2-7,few,TGCAGTGCTAGGCGACTAGCGGGTCCCTACGAGCAGTACTTC,CSARRLAGPYEQYF
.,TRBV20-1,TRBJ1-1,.,TGCAGTGCTAGAGATGCACGAGCTTTCTTT,CSARDARAFF
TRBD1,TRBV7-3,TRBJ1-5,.,TGTGCCAGCAGCCTGACAGGGATCGAGCCCCAGCATTTT,CASSLTGIEPQHF
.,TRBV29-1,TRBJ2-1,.,TGCAGCGGTAGCGGAGGATTCTACAATGAGCAGTTCTTC,CSGSGGFYNEQFF
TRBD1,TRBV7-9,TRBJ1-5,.,TGTGCCAGCAGCAGCACGACAGGGTCCGTCAATCAGCCCCAGCATTTT,CASSSTTGSVNQPQHF
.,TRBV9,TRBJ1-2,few,TGTGCCAGCAGCGTAGGTTCGGCTAACTATGGCTACACCTTC,CASSVGSANYGYTF
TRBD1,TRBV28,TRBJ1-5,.,TGTGCCAGCATCTACAGACAGGGGAGTTATAGCAATCAGCCCCAGCATTTT,CASIYRQGSYSNQPQHF
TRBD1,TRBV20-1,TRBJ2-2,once,TGCAGTGCTACCGGACAGGGCGATACCGGGGAGCTGTTTTTT,CSATGQGDTGELFF
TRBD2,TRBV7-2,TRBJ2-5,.,TGTGCCAGCAGCTCAGGACTAGCGTGGGAGCAGTACTTC,CASSSGLAWEQYF
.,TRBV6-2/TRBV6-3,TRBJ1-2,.,TGTGCCAGCAGCCCCGGACAGCGCTATGGCTACACCTTC,CASSPGQRYGYTF
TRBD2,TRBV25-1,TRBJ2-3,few,TGTGCCAGCAGTGGGCTAGCGGGATCAGCAGATACGCAGTATTTT,CASSGLAGSADTQYF
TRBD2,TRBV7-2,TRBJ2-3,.,TGTGCCAGCAGGCGGGAGGTGGCAGATACGCAGTATTTT,CASRREVADTQYF
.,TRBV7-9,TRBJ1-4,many,TGTGCCAGCAGCTTAAGGGCGGACTCTAATGAAAAACTGTTTTTT,CASSLRADSNEKLFF
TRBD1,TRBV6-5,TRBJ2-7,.,TGTGCCAGCAGTTCGGACAGGTTCTCCTACGAGCAGTACTTC,CASSSDRFSYEQYF
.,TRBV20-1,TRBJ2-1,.,TGCAGTGCTGCGAGCTCCTACAATGAGCAGTTCTTC,CSAASSYNEQFF
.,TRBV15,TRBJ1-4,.,TGTGCCACCAGCAGAGCCCCGAACTTTGCAACTAATGAAAAACTGTTTTTT,CATSRAPNFATNEKLFF